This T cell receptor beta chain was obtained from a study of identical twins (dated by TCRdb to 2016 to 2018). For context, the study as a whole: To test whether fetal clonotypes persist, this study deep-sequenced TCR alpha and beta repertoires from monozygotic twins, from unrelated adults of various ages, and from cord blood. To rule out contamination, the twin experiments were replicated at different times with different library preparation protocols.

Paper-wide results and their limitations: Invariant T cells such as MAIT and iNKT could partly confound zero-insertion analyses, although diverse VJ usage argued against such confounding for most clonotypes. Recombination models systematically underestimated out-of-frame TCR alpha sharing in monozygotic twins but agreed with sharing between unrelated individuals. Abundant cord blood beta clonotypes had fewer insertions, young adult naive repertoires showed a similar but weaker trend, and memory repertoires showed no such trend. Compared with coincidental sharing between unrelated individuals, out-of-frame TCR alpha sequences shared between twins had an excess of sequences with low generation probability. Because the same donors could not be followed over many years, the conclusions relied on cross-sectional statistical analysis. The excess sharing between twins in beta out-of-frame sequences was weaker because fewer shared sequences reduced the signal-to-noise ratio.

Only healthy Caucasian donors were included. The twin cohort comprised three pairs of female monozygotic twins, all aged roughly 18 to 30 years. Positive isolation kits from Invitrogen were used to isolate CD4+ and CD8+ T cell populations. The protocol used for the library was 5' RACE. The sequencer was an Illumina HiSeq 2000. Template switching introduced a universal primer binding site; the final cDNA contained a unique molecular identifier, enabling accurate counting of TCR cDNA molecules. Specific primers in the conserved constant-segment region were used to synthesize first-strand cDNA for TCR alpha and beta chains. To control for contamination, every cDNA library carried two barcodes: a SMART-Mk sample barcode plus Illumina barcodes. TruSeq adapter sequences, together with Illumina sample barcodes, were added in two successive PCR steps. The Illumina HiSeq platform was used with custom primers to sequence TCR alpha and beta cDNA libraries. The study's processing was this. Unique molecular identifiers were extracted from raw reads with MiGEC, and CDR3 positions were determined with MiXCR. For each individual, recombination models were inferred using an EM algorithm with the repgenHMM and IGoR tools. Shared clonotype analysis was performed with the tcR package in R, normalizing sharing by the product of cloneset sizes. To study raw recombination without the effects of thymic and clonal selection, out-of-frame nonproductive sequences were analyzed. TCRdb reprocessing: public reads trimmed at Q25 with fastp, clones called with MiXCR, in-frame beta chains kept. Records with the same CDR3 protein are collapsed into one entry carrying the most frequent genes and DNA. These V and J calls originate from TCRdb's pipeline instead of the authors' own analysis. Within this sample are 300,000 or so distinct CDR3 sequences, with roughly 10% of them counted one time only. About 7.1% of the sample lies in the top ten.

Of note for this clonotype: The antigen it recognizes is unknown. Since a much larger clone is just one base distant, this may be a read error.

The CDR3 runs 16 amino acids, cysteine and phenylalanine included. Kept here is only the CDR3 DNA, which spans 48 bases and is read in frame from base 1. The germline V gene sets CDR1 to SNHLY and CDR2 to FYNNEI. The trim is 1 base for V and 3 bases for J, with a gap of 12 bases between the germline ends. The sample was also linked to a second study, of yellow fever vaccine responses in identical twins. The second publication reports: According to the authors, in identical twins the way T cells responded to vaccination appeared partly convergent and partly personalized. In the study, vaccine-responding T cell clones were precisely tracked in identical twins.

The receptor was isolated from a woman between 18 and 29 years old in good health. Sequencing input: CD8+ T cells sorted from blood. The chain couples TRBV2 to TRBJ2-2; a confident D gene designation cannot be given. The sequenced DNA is TGTGCCAGCAGTGAAGTAGATCAGACATACACCGGGGAGCTGTTTTTT. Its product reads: CASSEVDQTYTGELFF.